These 7 T cell receptor beta chains originate from one sample sequenced in a study of T-cell reconstitution after alpha-beta-depleted transplantation in children. As it was prepared, the TCRbeta library received unique molecular identifiers. TCRdb itself ran the PCR reads through MiXCR, one entry per CDR3 protein. The data contain just over 350,000 distinct CDR3 sequences, 13% of them seen just once; the ten biggest clones take up 3.5% to 4.5%. Here the sequenced sample was PBMCs, taken from the stem cell graft. These receptors all come from a human donor who donated a stem cell graft to a child with Fanconi anemia.

This chain connects TRBV4-2 to TRBJ2-2, with TRBD2 identical over 10 bases. The CDR3 contains 15 residues. The V gene's germline CDR1 is LGHNA and CDR2 YNFKEQ. V shed 2 bases, J shed 5 bases, and the junction held 2 bases outside the gene matches. The CDR3 bases are TGTGCCAGCAGCCAAAAGCGGGGGGGGACCGGGGAGCTGTTTTTT. This encodes CASSQKRGGTGELFF.

This clonotype was seen at least ten times. V is TRBV6-5 and J is TRBJ1-2; D unresolved. CDR3 length: 13 residues. Trimming removed 2 bases from V and 4 bases from J, with 8 bases in between. Germline CDR1 MNHEY, CDR2 SVGAGI. CDR3 region: CASSYLGFYGYTF. The CDR3 DNA reads TGTGCCAGCAGTTACCTCGGGTTCTATGGCTACACCTTC.

This clonotype was found a few times. The chain couples TRBV29-1 to TRBJ2-5, with D uncertain. The CDR3 is 11 amino acids. Germline CDR1 is SQVTM and CDR2 is ANQGSEA. V lost 7 bases to trimming and J lost 5 bases, with 11 bases between them. CDR3 bases: TGCAGCGCCCAGAATGGTGAGACCCAGTACTTC. The encoded protein is CSAQNGETQYF.

This rearrangement joins TRBV12-3 or TRBV12-4 to TRBJ1-2; 9 bases map to TRBD1. The trim removed 5 bases at V and 8 bases at J, leaving 6 bases unmatched. The CDR3 has 13 residues. CDR3 region: CASSPTGGRGYTF. CDR3 nucleotides: TGTGCCAGCAGTCCCACAGGGGGCCGGGGCTACACCTTC.

This clonotype was counted only a few times. The chain couples TRBV5-1 to TRBJ1-2; D is perhaps TRBD1 (6 bases). V was shortened by 2 bases and J by 8 bases, with 16 bases between the two germline ends. The CDR3 has 14 amino acids. Germline CDR1 reads SGHRS; CDR2 reads YFSETQ. CDR3 DNA: TGCGCCAGCAGCTTTTCCTCTACAGGGACCGGCTACACCTTC. Protein sequence: CASSFSSTGTGYTF.

This clonotype was found a few times. The chain employs TRBV5-1 and TRBJ1-2; unclear D gene. CDR1 is SGHRS, CDR2 YFSETQ, per germline. V lost 0 bases to trimming and J lost 6 bases, with 15 bases between them. The CDR3 has 15 amino acids. CDR3 in amino acids: CASSLVLAGSDGYTF. In DNA form, the CDR3 reads TGCGCCAGCAGCTTGGTTCTCGCGGGCAGCGATGGCTACACCTTC.

The rearrangement uses TRBV6-5 and TRBJ1-1; unclear D gene. The CDR3 consists of 15 residues. V was pared by 0 bases and J by 2 bases, with 10 bases between. Germline-derived CDR1 and CDR2 are MNHEY and SVGAGI. The CDR3 protein is CASSYSNTQNTEAFF. As DNA, the CDR3 is TGTGCCAGCAGTTACTCGAACACCCAAAACACTGAAGCTTTCTTT.